These 24 T cell receptor beta chains originate from one sample sequenced in a study of T cells in severe cutaneous drug reactions. The iRepertoire multiplex PCR system with TCR subtype-specific primers built both bulk and single-cell libraries. Using the multiplex PCR reads, TCRdb records one entry per CDR3 protein without DNA. The table gives roughly 1,500 distinct CDR3 sequences; the top ten clones make up 12% to 15% of it. The donors had carbamazepine-induced Stevens-Johnson syndrome or toxic epidermal necrolysis. The sequenced sample consisted of PBMCs. Receptor source: a human donor with Stevens-Johnson syndrome, a severe cutaneous drug reaction.

This clonotype is deemed medium-sized by its frequency. The rearrangement links TRBV6-2 or TRBV6-3 to TRBJ2-5. This CDR3 is built from 11 residues. Germline lookup yields CDR1 MNHEY and CDR2 SVGEGT. The CDR3 loop is CASSYRETQYF.

By frequency, this clonotype is medium-sized. CDR3 amino acids: CASIATSGETEQFF. This chain joins TRBV5-1 and TRBJ2-1; TCRdb designates TRBD2, a call that cannot be tested without DNA. CDR1 and CDR2 from the germline V gene are SGHRS and YFSETQ. The CDR3 contains 14 residues.

This clonotype counts as medium-sized by frequency. The chain links TRBV28 to TRBJ2-2; TCRdb's assignment of TRBD1 cannot be checked, as there is no DNA. The CDR3 consists of 14 residues. CDR1 and CDR2 from the germline V gene are MDHEN and SYDVKM. CDR3 residues: CASSFYRGTGELFF.

Measured by frequency, this clonotype is medium-sized (0.01 to 0.1%). The rearrangement joins TRBV19 to TRBJ2-3. Looked up from germline, CDR1 is LNHDA and CDR2 is SQIVND (reference sequence). The CDR3 runs to 14 residues. CDR3: CASGDPNGWDTQYF.

This clonotype is classed as medium-sized by frequency. The V and J genes are TRBV7-6 and TRBJ2-5. The CDR3 extends over 13 amino acids. The germline CDR1 and CDR2 sequences are SGHVS and FNYEAQ. The CDR3 reads CASSLERQETQYF.

Judged by frequency, this clonotype is medium-sized. This chain uses TRBV2 with TRBJ1-2; TCRdb selects TRBD1, and the lack of DNA leaves this call unchecked. CDR1 SNHLY and CDR2 FYNNEI come from the germline V gene. This CDR3 comprises 12 residues. This chain's CDR3 is CASNGQTYGYTF.

This chain connects TRBV20-1 to TRBJ2-7. This CDR3 is 13 amino acids long. The germline CDR1 and CDR2 sequences are DFQATT and SNEGSKA (reference sequence). CDR3 in amino acids: CSASVEDSYEQYF.

This clonotype is called large based on its frequency. This CDR3 reads CASSTRQGGTKETQYF. The chain joins TRBV28 to TRBJ2-5; TCRdb calls TRBD1, which cannot be checked without DNA. The germline V gene has CDR1 MDHEN and CDR2 SYDVKM. CDR3 length equals 16 residues. Looking up the rest from reference TRBV28 and TRBJ2-5 gives the full variable domain: DVKVTQSSRYLVKRTGEKVFLECVQDMDHENMFWYRQDPGLGLRLIYFSYDVKMKEKGDIPEGYSVSREKKERFSLILESASTNQTSMYLCASSTRQGGTKETQYFGPGTRLLVL.

V gene TRBV20-1 combines with J gene TRBJ2-4. Germline CDR1 reads DFQATT; CDR2 reads SNEGSKA (reference sequence). This CDR3 comprises 14 residues. The CDR3 sequence is CSARAMAVQNIQYF.

Measured by frequency, this clonotype is medium-sized (0.01 to 0.1%). This rearrangement joins TRBV28 to TRBJ2-1; TCRdb returns TRBD2, unconfirmable since there is no DNA. Germline V CDR1 and CDR2: MDHEN, SYDVKM. The CDR3 runs to 17 residues. The chain's CDR3 is CASSPETSGRARNEQFF.

This clonotype counts as medium-sized by frequency. The chain combines TRBV11-2 with TRBJ2-1; TCRdb picks TRBD1, but there is no DNA to check that call. This CDR3 comprises 16 residues. CDR1 and CDR2 from the germline V gene are SGHAT and FQNNGV. CDR3 amino acids: CASRSLRDRKRGEQFF.

This rearrangement joins TRBV29-1 to TRBJ2-1. The CDR3 loop spans 13 amino acids. Germline assignment: CDR1 SQVTM and CDR2 ANQGSEA. CDR3 region: CSATTGLAYEQFF.

This clonotype is deemed medium-sized by its frequency. The genes are TRBV19 and TRBJ1-5. The length of the CDR3 is 14 residues. Germline V gene lookup returns CDR1 LNHDA and CDR2 SQIVND (reference sequence). The CDR3: CASTSDPAGQPQHF.

V is TRBV20-1 and J is TRBJ1-2; TCRdb gives TRBD1 as the D gene, but with no DNA this cannot be confirmed. Germline lookup yields CDR1 DFQATT and CDR2 SNEGSKA (reference sequence). This CDR3 has 12 amino acids. CDR3 region: CSAPEGQVGYTF.

This clonotype is medium-sized by frequency. The chain carries TRBV19 and TRBJ2-7; lacking DNA, the TRBD2 call made by TCRdb goes unchecked. There are 15 residues in the CDR3. CDR1 is LNHDA and CDR2 is SQIVND in the germline V gene (reference sequence). Here the CDR3 reads CASTAGGGGMSEQYF. Using reference TRBV19 and TRBJ2-7 for the parts outside the CDR3, the full variable domain is DGGITQSPKYLFRKEGQNVTLSCEQNLNHDAMYWYRQDPGQGLRLIYYSQIVNDFQKGDIAEGYSVSREKKESFPLTVTSAQKNPTAFYLCASTAGGGGMSEQYFGPGTRLTVT.

This clonotype registers large by frequency. The rearrangement uses TRBV6-2 or TRBV6-3 and TRBJ1-5; TCRdb lists TRBD1, though no DNA is available to test this call. The CDR3 runs to 14 residues. Germline V lookup: CDR1 MNHEY, CDR2 SVGEGT. The CDR3 protein is CASSWTGTNQPQHF.

This clonotype counts as medium-sized by frequency. V usage is TRBV7-9 and J usage is TRBJ2-1. Germline CDR1 is SEHNR and CDR2 is FQNEAQ (reference sequence). This CDR3 spans 14 amino acids. CDR3 sequence: CASSLWTTHNEQFF.

Considering frequency, this clonotype is medium-sized. This chain joins TRBV7-8 and TRBJ2-3; TCRdb calls TRBD2, which cannot be checked without DNA. From germline, CDR1 is SGHVS and CDR2 FQNEAQ. The CDR3 covers 17 residues. CDR3 sequence: CASSLDSLAGRTDTQYF.

This chain connects TRBV20-1 to TRBJ2-5; the D gene TCRdb calls, TRBD2, cannot be checked with no DNA. This CDR3 is 15 amino acids long. In germline, CDR1 is DFQATT, CDR2 SNEGSKA (reference sequence). The CDR3 region is CSARAQQRREETQYF.

This clonotype is called large (0.1 to 1%) based on its frequency. The chain has TRBV24-1 and TRBJ1-5. Germline assignment: CDR1 KGHDR and CDR2 SFDVKD. The CDR3 consists of 14 residues. CDR3 protein: CATSDSEWAQPQHF.

The CDR3 is CASGLRREAPGAQYF. This rearrangement joins TRBV12-5 to TRBJ2-5; no DNA is available, so the TRBD2 call from TCRdb remains unchecked. Germline CDR1 and CDR2: LGHNT and FRNRAP. The CDR3 has 15 amino acids.

This clonotype shows up as medium-sized by frequency. The V gene is TRBV27, the J gene TRBJ2-1; TCRdb calls TRBD2, which cannot be checked without DNA. The CDR3 sequence is 13 residues long. Germline V CDR1 and CDR2: MNHEY, SMNVEV (reference sequence). CDR3: CASSLTSPNVQFF.

This clonotype is labeled medium-sized based on frequency. The chain couples TRBV2 to TRBJ1-1; TCRdb lists TRBD1, though no DNA is available to test this call. The CDR3 is 16 residues long. The germline V gene has CDR1 SNHLY and CDR2 FYNNEI. CDR3 sequence reads: CASSFRGQGLNTEAFF.

According to its frequency, this clonotype is medium-sized. This chain connects TRBV3-1 to TRBJ2-3; the D gene TCRdb calls, TRBD2, cannot be checked with no DNA. The CDR3 length is 16 residues. Germline-derived CDR1 and CDR2 are LGHDT and YNNKEL (reference sequence). The CDR3 region is CASSAGTSGSTDTQYF.